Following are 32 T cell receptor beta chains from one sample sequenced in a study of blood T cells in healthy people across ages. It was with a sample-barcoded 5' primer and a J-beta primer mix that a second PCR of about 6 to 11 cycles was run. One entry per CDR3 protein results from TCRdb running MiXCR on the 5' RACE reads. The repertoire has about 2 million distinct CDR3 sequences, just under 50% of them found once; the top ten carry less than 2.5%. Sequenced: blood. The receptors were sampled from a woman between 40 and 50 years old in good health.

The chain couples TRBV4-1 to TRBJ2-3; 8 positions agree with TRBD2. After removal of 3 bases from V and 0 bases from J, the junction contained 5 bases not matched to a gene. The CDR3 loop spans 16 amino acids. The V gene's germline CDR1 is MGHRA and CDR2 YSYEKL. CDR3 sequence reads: CASSQFSGVSTDTQYF. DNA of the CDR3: TGCGCCAGCAGCCAGTTTAGCGGGGTTAGCACAGATACGCAGTATTTT.

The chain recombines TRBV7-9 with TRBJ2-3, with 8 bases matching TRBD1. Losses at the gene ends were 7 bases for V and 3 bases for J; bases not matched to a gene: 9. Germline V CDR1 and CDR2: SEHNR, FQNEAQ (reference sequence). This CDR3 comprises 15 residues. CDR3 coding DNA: TGTGCCAGCACTTCAGGACAGGGTAGAACAGATACGCAGTATTTT. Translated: CASTSGQGRTDTQYF.

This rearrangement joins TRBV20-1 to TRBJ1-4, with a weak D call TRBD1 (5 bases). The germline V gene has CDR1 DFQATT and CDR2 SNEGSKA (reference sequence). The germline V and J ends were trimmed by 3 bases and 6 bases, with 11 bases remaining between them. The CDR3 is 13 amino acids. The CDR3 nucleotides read TGCAGTGCTAGGAAGGGAGGGGATGAAAAACTGTTTTTT. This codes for CSARKGGDEKLFF.

The CDR3 region is CASSLILGNYNEQFF. CDR3 bases: TGCGCCAGCAGCTTGATTCTGGGCAACTACAATGAGCAGTTCTTC. The J gene is TRBJ2-1, the V gene TRBV5-1, with D hard to call. Germline loops: CDR1 SGHRS, CDR2 YFSETQ. This CDR3 has 15 residues. Trimming stripped 1 base from V and 3 bases from J, with 11 bases between.

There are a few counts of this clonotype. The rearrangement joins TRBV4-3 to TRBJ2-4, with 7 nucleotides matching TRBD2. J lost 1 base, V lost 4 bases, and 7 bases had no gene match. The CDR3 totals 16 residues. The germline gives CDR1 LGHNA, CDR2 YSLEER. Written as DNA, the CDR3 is TGCGCCAGCAGCCGAGAAGCGGGGAAGGCCAAAAACATTCAGTACTTC. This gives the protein CASSREAGKAKNIQYF.

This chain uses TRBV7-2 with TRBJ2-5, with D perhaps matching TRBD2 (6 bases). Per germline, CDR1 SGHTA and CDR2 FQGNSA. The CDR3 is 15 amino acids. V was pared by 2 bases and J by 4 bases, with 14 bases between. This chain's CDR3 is CASSLSWGVSETQYF. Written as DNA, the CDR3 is TGTGCCAGCAGCTTATCGTGGGGGGTATCAGAGACCCAGTACTTC.

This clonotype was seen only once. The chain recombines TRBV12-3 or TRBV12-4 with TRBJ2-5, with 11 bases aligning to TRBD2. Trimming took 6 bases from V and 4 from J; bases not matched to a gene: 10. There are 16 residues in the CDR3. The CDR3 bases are TGTGCCAGCAGGATGACTAGCGGGGCCTCTGGAGAGACCCAGTACTTC. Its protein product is CASRMTSGASGETQYF.

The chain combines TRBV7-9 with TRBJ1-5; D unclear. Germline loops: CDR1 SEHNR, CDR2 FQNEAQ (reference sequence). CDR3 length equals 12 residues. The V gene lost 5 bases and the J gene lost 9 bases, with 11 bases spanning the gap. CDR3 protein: CASSPEWTPQHF. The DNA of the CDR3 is TGTGCCAGCAGCCCGGAATGGACGCCCCAGCATTTT.

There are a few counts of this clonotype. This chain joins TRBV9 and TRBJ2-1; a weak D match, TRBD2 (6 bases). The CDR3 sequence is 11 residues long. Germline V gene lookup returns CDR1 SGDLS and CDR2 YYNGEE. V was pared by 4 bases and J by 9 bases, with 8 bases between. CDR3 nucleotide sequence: TGTGCCAGCAGCTGGCGGGGTGAGCAGTTCTTC. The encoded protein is CASSWRGEQFF.

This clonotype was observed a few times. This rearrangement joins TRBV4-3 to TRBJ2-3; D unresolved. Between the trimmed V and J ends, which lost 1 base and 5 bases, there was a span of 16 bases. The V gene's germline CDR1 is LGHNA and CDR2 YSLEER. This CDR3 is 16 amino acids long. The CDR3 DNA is TGCGCCAGCAGCCAAGCGAAAGGTGGAAGTGGAGATACGCAGTATTTT. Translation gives CASSQAKGGSGDTQYF.

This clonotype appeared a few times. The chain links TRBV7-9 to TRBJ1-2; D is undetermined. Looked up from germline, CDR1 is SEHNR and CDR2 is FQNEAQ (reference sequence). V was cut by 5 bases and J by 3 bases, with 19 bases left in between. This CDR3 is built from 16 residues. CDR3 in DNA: TGTGCCAGCAGCCATCCTCGGGAGGGCAAGGACTATGGCTACACCTTC. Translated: CASSHPREGKDYGYTF.

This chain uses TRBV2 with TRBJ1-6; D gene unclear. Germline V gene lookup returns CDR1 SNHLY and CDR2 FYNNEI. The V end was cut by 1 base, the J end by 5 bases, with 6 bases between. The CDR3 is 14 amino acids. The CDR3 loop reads CASSEDTNNSPLHF. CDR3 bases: TGTGCCAGCAGTGAAGACACGAATAATTCACCCCTCCACTTT.

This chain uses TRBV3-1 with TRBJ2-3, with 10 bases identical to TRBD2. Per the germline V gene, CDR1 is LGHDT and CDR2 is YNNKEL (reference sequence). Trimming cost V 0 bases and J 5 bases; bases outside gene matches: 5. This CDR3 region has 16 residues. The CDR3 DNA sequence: TGTGCCAGCAGCCAAGATTGGGGGACTAGCGAAGATACGCAGTATTTT. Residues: CASSQDWGTSEDTQYF.

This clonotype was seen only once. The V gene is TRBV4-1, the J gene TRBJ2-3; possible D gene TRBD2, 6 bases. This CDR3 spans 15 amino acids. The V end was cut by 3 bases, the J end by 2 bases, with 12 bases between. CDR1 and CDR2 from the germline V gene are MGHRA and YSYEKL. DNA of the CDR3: TGCGCCAGCAGCCAGGTGGAGGGCCTCACAGATACGCAGTATTTT. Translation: CASSQVEGLTDTQYF.

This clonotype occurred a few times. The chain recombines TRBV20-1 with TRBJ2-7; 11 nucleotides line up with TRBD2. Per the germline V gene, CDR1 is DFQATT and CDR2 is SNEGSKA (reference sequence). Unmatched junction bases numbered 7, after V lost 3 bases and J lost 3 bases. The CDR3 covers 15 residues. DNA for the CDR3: TGCAGTGCTAGGGGGGGTGGGACTAGCGGCTACGAGCAGTACTTC. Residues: CSARGGGTSGYEQYF.

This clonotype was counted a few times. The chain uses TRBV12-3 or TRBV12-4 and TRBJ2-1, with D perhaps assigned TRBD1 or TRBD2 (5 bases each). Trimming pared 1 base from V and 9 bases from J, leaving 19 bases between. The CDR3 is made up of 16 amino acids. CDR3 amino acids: CASSLVQGSGFGEQFF. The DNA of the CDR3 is TGTGCCAGCAGTTTAGTTCAGGGTTCGGGGTTTGGTGAGCAGTTCTTC.

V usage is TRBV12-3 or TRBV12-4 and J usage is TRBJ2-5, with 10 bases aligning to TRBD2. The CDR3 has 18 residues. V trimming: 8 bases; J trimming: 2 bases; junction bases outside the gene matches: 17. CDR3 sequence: CASGHAKVAGGLQETQYF. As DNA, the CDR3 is TGTGCCAGCGGCCATGCGAAGGTAGCGGGGGGCTTACAAGAGACCCAGTACTTC.

CDR3 nucleotides: TGTGCCAGCAGTCGTATTGGGACTAGCGGGGGTTATAATGAGCAGTTCTTC. The encoded protein is CASSRIGTSGGYNEQFF. The chain recombines TRBV3-1 with TRBJ2-1, with 14 bases matching TRBD2. CDR1 is LGHDT, CDR2 YNNKEL, per germline (reference sequence). Unmatched junction bases numbered 11, after V lost 6 bases and J lost 7 bases. The CDR3 is 17 residues long.

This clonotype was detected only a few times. The CDR3 DNA follows: TGTGCCAGCAGCTTAGGCCGAGGGAGTTGGGTACACAATGAGCAGTTCTTC. Translation: CASSLGRGSWVHNEQFF. This chain connects TRBV13 to TRBJ2-1; D is possibly TRBD2 (5 bases). V lost 0 bases and J lost 5, with 17 bases in between. In germline, CDR1 is PRHDT, CDR2 FYEKMQ (reference sequence). The CDR3 covers 17 residues.

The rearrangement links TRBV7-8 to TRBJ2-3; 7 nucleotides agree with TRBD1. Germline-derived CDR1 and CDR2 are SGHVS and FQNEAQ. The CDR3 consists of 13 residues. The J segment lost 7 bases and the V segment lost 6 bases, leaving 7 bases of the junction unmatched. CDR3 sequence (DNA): TGTGCCAGCAGACGGGACAGCATTTATACGCAGTATTTT. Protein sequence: CASRRDSIYTQYF.

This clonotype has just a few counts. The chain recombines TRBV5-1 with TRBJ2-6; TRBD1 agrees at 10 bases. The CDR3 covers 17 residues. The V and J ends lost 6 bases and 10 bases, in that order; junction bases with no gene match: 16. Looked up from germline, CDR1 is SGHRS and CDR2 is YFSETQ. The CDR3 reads CASTTGTGVPAGNVLTF. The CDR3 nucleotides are TGCGCCAGCACTACCGGGACAGGGGTTCCGGCGGGGAACGTCCTGACTTTC.

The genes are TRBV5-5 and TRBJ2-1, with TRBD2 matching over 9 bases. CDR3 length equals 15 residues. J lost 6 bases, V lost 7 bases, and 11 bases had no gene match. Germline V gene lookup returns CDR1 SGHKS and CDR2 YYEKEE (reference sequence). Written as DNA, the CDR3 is TGTGCCAGCGGGGTTAGCGGGAGCTTGTCCAATGAGCAGTTCTTC. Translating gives CASGVSGSLSNEQFF.

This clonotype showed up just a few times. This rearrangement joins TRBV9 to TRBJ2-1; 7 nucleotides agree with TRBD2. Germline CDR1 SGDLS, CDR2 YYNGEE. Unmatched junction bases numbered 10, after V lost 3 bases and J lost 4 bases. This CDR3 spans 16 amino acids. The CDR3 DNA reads TGTGCCAGCAGCGGGTCCATGGCGGGGGTTTACAATGAGCAGTTCTTC. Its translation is CASSGSMAGVYNEQFF.

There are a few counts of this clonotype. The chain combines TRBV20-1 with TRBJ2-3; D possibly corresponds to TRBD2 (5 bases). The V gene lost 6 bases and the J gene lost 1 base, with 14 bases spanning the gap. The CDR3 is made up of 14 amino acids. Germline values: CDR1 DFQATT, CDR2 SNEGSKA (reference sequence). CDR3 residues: CSAEGSGGTDTQYF. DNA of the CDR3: TGCAGTGCCGAAGGAAGCGGTGGCACAGATACGCAGTATTTT.

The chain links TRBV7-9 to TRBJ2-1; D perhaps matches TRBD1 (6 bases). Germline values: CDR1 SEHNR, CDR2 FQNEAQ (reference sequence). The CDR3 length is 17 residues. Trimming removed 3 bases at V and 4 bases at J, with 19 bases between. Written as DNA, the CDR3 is TGTGCCAGCAGCTTTCCCGATGGGGGACATACTTACAATGAGCAGTTCTTC. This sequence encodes CASSFPDGGHTYNEQFF.

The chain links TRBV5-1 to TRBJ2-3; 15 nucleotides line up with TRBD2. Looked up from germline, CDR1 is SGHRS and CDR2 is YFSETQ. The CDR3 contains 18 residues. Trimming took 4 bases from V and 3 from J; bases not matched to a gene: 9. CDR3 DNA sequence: TGCGCCAGCAGCGTAGCCGGGACTAGCGGGGGGCTTACAGATACGCAGTATTTT. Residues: CASSVAGTSGGLTDTQYF.

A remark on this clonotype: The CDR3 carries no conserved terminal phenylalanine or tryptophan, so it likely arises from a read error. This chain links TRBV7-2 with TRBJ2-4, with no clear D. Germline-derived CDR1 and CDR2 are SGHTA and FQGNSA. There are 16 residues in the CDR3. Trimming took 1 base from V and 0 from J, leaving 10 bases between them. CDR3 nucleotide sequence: TGTGCCAGCAGCTTAGAGGTTGGCCTAGCCAAAAACATTCAGTACTAC. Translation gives CASSLEVGLAKNIQYY.

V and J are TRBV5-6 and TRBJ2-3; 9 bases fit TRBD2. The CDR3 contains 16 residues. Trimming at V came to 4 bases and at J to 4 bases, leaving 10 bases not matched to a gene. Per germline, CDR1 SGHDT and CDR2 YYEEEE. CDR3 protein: CASSTLSGGEADTQYF. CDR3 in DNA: TGTGCCAGCAGCACCCTTAGCGGGGGAGAGGCAGATACGCAGTATTTT.

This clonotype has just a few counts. This CDR3 reads CASSPGAGGSKTQYF. The CDR3 DNA reads TGTGCCAGCAGCCCCGGGGCGGGGGGCTCAAAGACCCAGTACTTC. The gene calls are TRBV9 and TRBJ2-5, with TRBD2 identical over 8 bases. The V and J ends lost 4 bases and 6 bases, in that order; junction bases with no gene match: 11. This CDR3 region has 15 residues. The germline V gene encodes CDR1 SGDLS and CDR2 YYNGEE.

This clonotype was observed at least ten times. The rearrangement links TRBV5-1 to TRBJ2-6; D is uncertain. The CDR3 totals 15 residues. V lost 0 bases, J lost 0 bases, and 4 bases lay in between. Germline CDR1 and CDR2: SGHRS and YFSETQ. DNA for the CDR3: TGCGCCAGCAGCTTGGAAGTCTCTGGGGCCAACGTCCTGACTTTC. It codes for CASSLEVSGANVLTF.

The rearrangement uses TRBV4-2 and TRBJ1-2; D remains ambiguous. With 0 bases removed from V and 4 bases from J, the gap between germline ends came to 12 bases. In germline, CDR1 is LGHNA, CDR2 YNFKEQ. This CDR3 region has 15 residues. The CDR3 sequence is CASSQEVKGPYGYTF. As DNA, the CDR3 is TGTGCCAGCAGCCAAGAGGTAAAGGGCCCCTATGGCTACACCTTC.

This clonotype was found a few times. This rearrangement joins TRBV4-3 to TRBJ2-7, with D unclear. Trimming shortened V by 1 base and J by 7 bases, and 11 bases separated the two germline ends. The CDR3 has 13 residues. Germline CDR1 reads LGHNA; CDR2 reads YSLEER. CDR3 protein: CASSQGGTWEQYF. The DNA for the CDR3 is TGCGCCAGCAGCCAAGGCGGCACTTGGGAGCAGTACTTC.